This T cell receptor beta chain came from a study of blood T cell repertoires in COVID-19. Background on the study: T cells, B-cell-depleted T cells, or PBMCs provided the cDNA or gDNA that served as material.

Germline V CDR1 and CDR2: PRHDT, FYEKMQ (reference sequence). The CDR3 consists of 16 residues. V was pared by 5 bases and J by 4 bases, with 9 bases of the junction left unmatched. The method was immunoSEQ multiplex PCR; TCRdb's version includes in-frame clones alone and lacks a portion of them. The table shows 350,000 to 450,000 clones, with under 90% occurring only once. This chain uses TRBV13 with TRBJ2-5, with 11 bases that match TRBD2. The specimen was PBMCs or T cells enriched from blood (not recorded which). This TCR was sampled from a woman younger than 45 who had recovered from COVID-19. CDR3 DNA sequence: TGTGCCAGCAGCACCCGACTAGCGGGACCTCTAGAGACCCAGTACTTC. Translating it yields CASSTRLAGPLETQYF.